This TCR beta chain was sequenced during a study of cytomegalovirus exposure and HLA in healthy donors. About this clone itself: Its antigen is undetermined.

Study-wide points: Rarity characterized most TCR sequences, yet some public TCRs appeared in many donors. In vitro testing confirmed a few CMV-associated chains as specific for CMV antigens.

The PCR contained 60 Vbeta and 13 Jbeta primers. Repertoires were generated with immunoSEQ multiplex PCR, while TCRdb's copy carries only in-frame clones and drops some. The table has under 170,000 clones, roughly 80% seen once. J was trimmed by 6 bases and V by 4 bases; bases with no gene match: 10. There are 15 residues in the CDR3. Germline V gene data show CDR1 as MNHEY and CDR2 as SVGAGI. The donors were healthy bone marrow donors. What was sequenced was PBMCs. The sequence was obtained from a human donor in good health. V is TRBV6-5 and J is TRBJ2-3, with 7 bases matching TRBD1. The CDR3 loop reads CASSSTGDPRDTQYF. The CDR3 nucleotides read TGTGCCAGCAGTTCAACAGGGGACCCTCGGGATACGCAGTATTTT.